This entry is about one T cell receptor (beta chain). No cognate antigen has been identified for it. There are no base qualities to consult, and no much larger clone falls within one base. Ficoll-Paque density gradient centrifugation was the method used to isolate PBMCs. The data originate from a study of T-cell memory formation after mild COVID-19 (dated by TCRdb to about 2021). Background on the whole study: TCR sequence clusters from the two donors were largely donor specific. The cohort was made up of two young adult volunteers, one female and one male, who were previously healthy. In two donors, T-cell clones that expanded and contracted after mild COVID-19 were tracked by sequencing TCRalpha and TCRbeta repertoires over time. Beyond this particular receptor, the publication reports: Whether the second-wave clones peaking on day 37 were SARS-CoV-2 specific was not confirmed. Contracting CD4+ clones were found mainly in CM and EM memory subsets, while CD8+ clones were enriched in EMRA. Balanced CD4/CD8 phenotypes were observed for clones contracting from day 15 to 85, whereas a bias towards CD4+ was observed for a second wave of clones expanding from day 15 to 37. Only two mild cases were covered by the study, and larger cohorts that include severe cases with pre-infection samples were considered necessary. Some responding clones were detected in pre-infection memory, which suggested that pre-existing cross-reactive memory T cells had joined the SARS-CoV-2 response.

Sequencer: Illumina NovaSeq 6000. TCRalpha and TCRbeta cDNA libraries were constructed by 5'RACE with constant-segment primers, with sample barcodes and unique molecular identifiers being introduced. Trizol reagent was used to extract RNA from every sample. Amplification of the libraries took two PCR steps, and the second step added a second sample barcode plus Illumina TruSeq adapters. Sequencing of the libraries was done on an Illumina NovaSeq, producing 2 x 150 bp paired-end reads. Processing in the source paper ran as follows. The reads were demultiplexed and collapsed into UMI-guided consensus sequences using migec v1.2.7. With mixcr v2.1.11, UMI consensuses were aligned to TRA and TRB V and J templates and assembled into clonotypes. A clonotype was counted as expanded or contracted only when both edgeR and NoisET called the clonotype significant, with the noise models trained on biological replicates. For edgeR calls, a false discovery rate-adjusted p below 0.01 and a log2 fold-change threshold of 1 were applied. As an exploratory analysis of dynamics, max-normalized trajectories of the 1000 most abundant clonotypes were examined with PCA combined with hierarchical clustering. Separately sequenced CD4+ and CD8+ repertoires were used to assign the CD4 or CD8 phenotype of responding clones. TCRdb reanalyzed the raw reads on its own, using fastp at Q25 for trimming and MiXCR for clone calling, and kept in-frame beta chains. Here each entry gathers all rows of one CDR3 protein and keeps the most common genes and DNA. Clone size and V and J calls follow TCRdb, not the original study. Here the sample has around 260,000 distinct CDR3 sequences; 15% to 20% occur a single time. The ten biggest clones cover roughly 20% of the sample.

The V end gives up 4 bases and the J end 6 bases, leaving 8 bases in the junction not matched to a gene. The CDR3, from cysteine to phenylalanine, totals 14 residues. The CDR3 DNA has 42 bases and is translated from base 1. The rearranged segments are TRBV12-3 or TRBV12-4 and TRBJ2-7; TRBD1 matches 8 bases in the middle. The specimen sequenced was PBMCs or a T cell subset sorted from them (not recorded which). The origin of this receptor is a man younger than 30 who had mild COVID-19 (a few samples of this study predate the infection). The sample titles of this study are shuffled in the database, so cell type and time point are left out; the donor was told from shared clones. The sequenced DNA is TGTGCCAGCAGTTCCCGGGGACAGGCGGTCGAGCAGTACTTC. Protein translation: CASSSRGQAVEQYF.